Below are 28 T cell receptor beta chains sequenced from a single sample in a study of spatial heterogeneity in lung cancer. The time point denotes: sample taken at primary tumor resection. The study sequenced unsorted whole RNA from tumor, nontumor lung or frozen PBMC. TCRdb re-called the 5' RACE reads through MiXCR, storing one row per CDR3 protein. In the table there are 2,000 to 3,000 distinct CDR3 sequences, approximately 4.4% of which are singletons. Sequences were derived from normal lung tissue next to the tumor, sampled at surgery. Every receptor here comes from a female donor with early-stage non-small cell lung cancer.

By share, this clonotype counts as medium-sized (0.01 to 0.1%). Found in a library prepared for alpha chains, this beta chain is an off-target read, and its abundance has little meaning. The rearrangement uses TRBV28 and TRBJ2-1; D remains ambiguous. Per the germline V gene, CDR1 is MDHEN and CDR2 is SYDVKM. The V and J ends lost 6 bases and 0 bases respectively, with 12 bases between them. The CDR3 is 15 amino acids. The CDR3 here is CASSFLMASYNEQFF. DNA of the CDR3: TGTGCCAGCAGCTTTCTGATGGCCTCCTACAATGAGCAGTTCTTC.

This clonotype was counted many times. Being off target in a library aimed at alpha chains, this beta chain has a size of little meaning. This chain links TRBV25-1 with TRBJ2-7, with a tentative D call TRBD1 (5 bases). V was cut by 1 base and J by 0 bases, with 19 bases left in between. The CDR3 spans 18 residues. Per the germline V gene, CDR1 is MGHDK and CDR2 is SYGVNS. The CDR3 nucleotides read TGTGCCAGCAGTGAATGGGGCCAGGACACGAAGAGCTCCTACGAGCAGTACTTC. Translated, it gives CASSEWGQDTKSSYEQYF.

Judged by abundance, this clonotype is medium-sized. This beta chain was picked up by a library intended for alpha chains and is off target, so its count carries little meaning. The chain couples TRBV11-2 to TRBJ2-1; no reliable D call. Trimming removed 1 base from V and 3 bases from J, with 13 bases in between. Germline CDR1 is SGHAT and CDR2 is FQNNGV. CDR3 length equals 16 residues. In nucleotides, the CDR3 is TGTGCCAGCAGCTTAGCGGGTGGTGATGTCTACAATGAGCAGTTCTTC. Translation gives CASSLAGGDVYNEQFF.

This clonotype is medium-sized within its sample. The library was designed around alpha chains, so this beta chain is a stray read whose abundance carries little weight. The CDR3 loop reads CASSFGRESYNEQFF. The DNA for the CDR3 is TGCGCCAGCAGCTTTGGCAGGGAGTCCTACAATGAGCAGTTCTTC. This sequence joins TRBV5-1 and TRBJ2-1; perhaps D is TRBD1 or TRBD2 (5 bases each). The germline CDR1 and CDR2 sequences are SGHRS and YFSETQ. Trimming stripped 2 bases from V and 1 base from J, with 10 bases between. The CDR3 has 15 amino acids.

At least ten counts were recorded for this clonotype. This beta chain is a stray sequence in a library constructed for alpha chains; its clone size is not meaningful. The rearrangement uses TRBV2 and TRBJ2-3; D gene unclear. CDR1 and CDR2 (germline): SNHLY, FYNNEI. The CDR3 has 12 amino acids. V lost 4 bases and J 3 bases, leaving 5 bases between the germline ends. The DNA for the CDR3 is TGTGCCAGCAGTGGGGATACAGATACGCAGTATTTT. Protein sequence: CASSGDTDTQYF.

To note about this clonotype: Being one base from a much bigger clone, this may be a read error. This beta chain is a stray read from a library made for alpha chains; its abundance is not meaningful. This rearrangement joins TRBV3-1 to TRBJ2-1; TRBD2 is a possible D gene (5 bases). Trimming cost V 5 bases and J 7 bases, with 12 bases left between them. The CDR3 is made up of 13 amino acids. Germline V gene sequence: CDR1 LGHDT, CDR2 YNNKEL (reference sequence). CDR3 DNA: TGTGCCAGCAGCTTCCTCCGGGAAAATGAGCAGTTCTTC. Translation: CASSFLRENEQFF.

By frequency in the sample, this clonotype is medium-sized. This beta chain was picked up by a library intended for alpha chains and is off target, so its count carries little meaning. J is TRBJ2-5 and V is TRBV6-5; D might be TRBD1 (6 bases). This CDR3 is 14 amino acids long. Trimming took 5 bases from V and 4 from J, leaving 14 bases between them. Germline V gives CDR1 MNHEY, CDR2 SVGAGI. CDR3 DNA sequence: TGTGCCAGCAGTGGACCAGGGGCGGCAGAGACCCAGTACTTC. It yields the protein CASSGPGAAETQYF.

This clonotype is classed as medium-sized. The library was prepared for alpha chains; this beta chain is a stray read, so its frequency means little. The J gene is TRBJ2-3, the V gene TRBV10-2; TRBD1 or TRBD2 may be the D gene (5 bases each). V lost 5 bases, J lost 5 bases, and 11 bases lay in between. Looked up from germline, CDR1 is WSHSY and CDR2 is SAAADI. This CDR3 spans 13 amino acids. CDR3 in DNA: TGCGCCAGCAGTAGAGGGGCCCGAGATACGCAGTATTTT. Protein product: CASSRGARDTQYF.

This clonotype has a handful of counts. The size of this beta chain means little, since it is a stray read in a library made for alpha chains. V usage is TRBV20-1 and J usage is TRBJ2-3; TRBD1 matches at 10 bases. Trimming at V came to 6 bases and at J to 4 bases, leaving 4 bases not matched to a gene. Looked up from germline, CDR1 is DFQATT and CDR2 is SNEGSKA (reference sequence). There are 13 residues in the CDR3. CDR3: CSAGQGMADTQYF. The CDR3 DNA reads as TGCAGTGCGGGACAGGGGATGGCAGATACGCAGTATTTT.

This clonotype came up many times. This beta chain was picked up by a library intended for alpha chains and is off target, so its count carries little meaning. This sequence joins TRBV3-1 and TRBJ1-3, with unresolved D. In germline, CDR1 is LGHDT, CDR2 YNNKEL (reference sequence). Trimming took off 0 bases at V and 2 bases at J, with 11 bases between the two ends. CDR3 length: 16 amino acids. The CDR3 nucleotides read TGTGCCAGCAGCCAAGATACTACAACTACTGGAAACACCATATATTTT. Amino acids: CASSQDTTTTGNTIYF.

This clonotype is labeled medium-sized. In a library made to pick up alpha chains, this beta chain is a stray read with a size that means little. This chain uses TRBV28 with TRBJ1-1; 8 bases fit TRBD1. Unmatched junction bases numbered 4, after V lost 3 bases and J lost 1 base. CDR3 length equals 15 residues. In germline, CDR1 is MDHEN, CDR2 SYDVKM. The CDR3, as DNA: TGTGCCAGCAGTTTCCGACAGGGGAGGAACACTGAAGCTTTCTTT. Protein product: CASSFRQGRNTEAFF.

Sample share makes this clonotype medium-sized. The library was prepared for alpha chains; this beta chain is a stray read, so its frequency means little. This chain joins TRBV6-5 and TRBJ1-2; D is undetermined. Trimming took 7 bases from V and 4 from J, leaving 13 bases between them. The CDR3 extends over 13 amino acids. CDR1 and CDR2 (germline): MNHEY, SVGAGI. The CDR3: CASTKDGSYGYTF. CDR3 in DNA: TGTGCCAGCACCAAGGACGGAAGCTATGGCTACACCTTC.

This clonotype is categorized as medium-sized. This beta chain represents an off-target read in a library built for alpha chains; its size is of limited meaning. The V call is TRBV3-1, the J call TRBJ1-2; a possible D gene is TRBD1 (6 bases). V gave up 4 bases and J gave up 4 bases, with 10 bases separating them. CDR3 length: 13 amino acids. Germline values: CDR1 LGHDT, CDR2 YNNKEL (reference sequence). CDR3 coding DNA: TGTGCCAGCAGCCTATCAGGGGCCTATGGCTACACCTTC. Encoded protein: CASSLSGAYGYTF.

Judged by abundance, this clonotype is large. This beta chain is an off-target read within a library intended for alpha chains, so its frequency means little. The chain uses TRBV5-5 and TRBJ1-1; D is uncertain. Germline-derived CDR1 and CDR2 are SGHKS and YYEKEE (reference sequence). The CDR3 consists of 13 residues. V lost 0 bases and J 7 bases, leaving 10 bases between the germline ends. The CDR3 here is CASSLDGPVEAFF. In nucleotides, the CDR3 is TGTGCCAGCAGCTTGGACGGACCCGTTGAAGCTTTCTTT.

Sample share makes this clonotype medium-sized. This beta chain turned up in a library designed for alpha chains; as an off-target read, its abundance says little. This chain uses TRBV28 with TRBJ1-1; D is ambiguous. In germline, CDR1 is MDHEN, CDR2 SYDVKM. The CDR3 sequence is 11 residues long. The CDR3 protein is CGVLMNTEAFF. The CDR3 DNA sequence: TGTGGGGTCCTTATGAACACTGAAGCTTTCTTT.

By sample share, this clonotype is medium-sized. This beta chain lies outside the target of a library built for alpha chains; its clone size means little. The rearrangement joins TRBV12-5 to TRBJ1-2; 8 bases align to TRBD1. Germline CDR1 and CDR2: LGHNT and FRNRAP. The CDR3 is 13 amino acids. V was clipped by 2 bases and J by 7 bases; unmatched bases: 3. The CDR3 spells CASGLPQGAGYTF. The CDR3 coding sequence is TGTGCTAGTGGTTTGCCCCAGGGGGCTGGCTACACCTTC.

This clonotype appeared many times. This beta chain turned up in a library designed for alpha chains; as an off-target read, its abundance says little. V usage is TRBV7-9 and J usage is TRBJ1-3, with a tentative D call TRBD1 (6 bases). The CDR3 sequence is 15 residues long. Germline values: CDR1 SEHNR, CDR2 FQNEAQ (reference sequence). Trimming left V 4 bases short and J 1 base short, with 11 bases between. CDR3 nucleotides: TGTGCCAGCAGCTCTCTAGGACAGTCTGGAAACACCATATATTTT. Protein sequence: CASSSLGQSGNTIYF. The whole variable domain, remainder taken from reference TRBV7-9 and TRBJ1-3, is DTGVSQNPRHKITKRGQNVTFRCDPISEHNRLYWYRQTLGQGPEFLTYFQNEAQLEKSRLLSDRFSAERPKGSFSTLEIQRTEQGDSAMYLCASSSLGQSGNTIYFGEGSWLTVV.

This clonotype was counted at least ten times. This beta chain appears as a stray read in a library generated for alpha chains; its size is not informative. This chain joins TRBV9 and TRBJ2-3; 7 bases agree with TRBD2. The junction had 6 bases not matched to a gene; V was cut back by 0 bases and J by 5 bases. The CDR3 length is 15 residues. CDR1 is SGDLS and CDR2 is YYNGEE in the germline V gene. The CDR3 spells CASSVERGGRDTQYF. CDR3 DNA: TGTGCCAGCAGCGTAGAGCGGGGAGGGAGAGATACGCAGTATTTT. Full variable domain (outside the CDR3, taken from reference TRBV9 and TRBJ2-3): DSGVTQTPKHLITATGQRVTLRCSPRSGDLSVYWYQQSLDQGLQFLIQYYNGEERAKGNILERFSAQQFPDLHSELNLSSLELGDSALYFCASSVERGGRDTQYFGPGTRLTVL.

Ten or more counts support this clonotype. This beta chain is an off-target read within a library intended for alpha chains, so its frequency means little. The V gene is TRBV6-6, the J gene TRBJ2-6; D gene unclear. Trimming pared 2 bases from V and 2 bases from J, leaving 7 bases between. Per the germline V gene, CDR1 is MNHNY and CDR2 is SVGAGI (reference sequence). The CDR3 length is 15 residues. The CDR3 DNA follows: TGTGCCAGCAGTTACCTAGGGACTGGGGCCAACGTCCTGACTTTC. Amino acid sequence: CASSYLGTGANVLTF.

By sample share, this clonotype is medium-sized. This beta chain represents an off-target read in a library built for alpha chains; its size is of limited meaning. V and J are TRBV7-9 and TRBJ2-3, with TRBD1 identical over 7 bases. Germline-derived CDR1 and CDR2 are SEHNR and FQNEAQ (reference sequence). CDR3 length: 13 amino acids. J was trimmed by 6 bases and V by 5 bases; bases with no gene match: 5. The CDR3 nucleotides read TGTGCCAGCAGCCCTCCACAGGGGGATACGCAGTATTTT. This translates into CASSPPQGDTQYF. The entire variable domain, with the rest obtained from reference TRBV7-9 and TRBJ2-3, is as follows: DTGVSQNPRHKITKRGQNVTFRCDPISEHNRLYWYRQTLGQGPEFLTYFQNEAQLEKSRLLSDRFSAERPKGSFSTLEIQRTEQGDSAMYLCASSPPQGDTQYFGPGTRLTVL.

By sample fraction, this clonotype is medium-sized (0.01 to 0.1%). With the library built for alpha chains, this beta chain is off target and its frequency is not meaningful. The chain combines TRBV10-3 with TRBJ2-5; tentative D call: TRBD2 (6 bases). The CDR3 length is 14 residues. Germline values: CDR1 ENHRY, CDR2 SYGVKD. Deletions cut 6 bases from V and 0 bases from J, with 11 bases between. The CDR3, as DNA: TGTGCCATCAGGTCTGGGGGGTACCAAGAGACCCAGTACTTC. As protein: CAIRSGGYQETQYF.

This clonotype is categorized as medium-sized. For a library built for alpha chains, this beta chain is a stray read; little rests on its size. V usage is TRBV7-2 and J usage is TRBJ1-4; D unclear. Germline loops: CDR1 SGHTA, CDR2 FQGNSA. Trimming removed 2 bases at V and 5 bases at J, with 12 bases between. The CDR3 consists of 15 residues. The CDR3 here is CASSLSGPINEKLFF. CDR3 in DNA: TGTGCCAGCAGCTTATCGGGTCCGATAAATGAAAAACTGTTTTTT. The variable domain in full, completed from reference TRBV7-2 and TRBJ1-4, reads GAGVSQSPSNKVTEKGKDVELRCDPISGHTALYWYRQSLGQGLEFLIYFQGNSAPDKSGLPSDRFSAERTGGSVSTLTIQRTQQEDSAVYLCASSLSGPINEKLFFGSGTQLSVL.

This clonotype was seen repeatedly, ten times or more. Found in a library prepared for alpha chains, this beta chain is an off-target read, and its abundance has little meaning. This chain connects TRBV7-6 to TRBJ2-1; 9 nucleotides line up with TRBD2. The CDR3 consists of 15 residues. CDR1 SGHVS and CDR2 FNYEAQ come from the germline V gene. Germline trimming cut 1 base from V and 5 bases from J; bases unmatched to any gene: 3. CDR3 in amino acids: CASSLGAGGNNEQFF. In nucleotides, the CDR3 is TGTGCCAGCAGCTTAGGGGCGGGAGGGAACAATGAGCAGTTCTTC.

This clonotype has ten or more counts. The library was built for alpha chains, so this beta chain is an off-target read and its size means little. The rearrangement joins TRBV5-6 to TRBJ2-3; 7 nucleotides agree with TRBD1. The junction had 5 bases not matched to a gene; V was cut back by 3 bases and J by 1 base. CDR1 is SGHDT and CDR2 is YYEEEE in the germline V gene. This CDR3 region has 15 residues. In DNA form, the CDR3 reads TGTGCCAGCAGCTCTGAGGGGACAGGCACAGATACGCAGTATTTT. Residues: CASSSEGTGTDTQYF.

As for this clonotype: This beta chain slipped into a library made for alpha chains as a stray read, so its size is not meaningful. The genes are TRBV12-3 or TRBV12-4 and TRBJ1-1, with 9 bases that match TRBD1. J gave up 11 bases and V 1 base, and 8 bases lay outside the gene matches. CDR3 length: 14 amino acids. CDR3 in amino acids: CASSLVTGGLLAFF. The CDR3 DNA follows: TGTGCCAGCAGTTTAGTGACAGGGGGTTTGTTGGCTTTCTTT.

In this sample, this clonotype turned up many times. Because the library targeted alpha chains, this beta chain is an off-target read whose size means little. CDR3 sequence reads: CASSPLEEAEAFF. CDR3 coding DNA: TGTGCCAGCAGCCCATTAGAGGAGGCTGAAGCTTTCTTT. The V and J genes are TRBV28 and TRBJ1-1; D remains unclear. The V gene lost 6 bases and the J gene lost 6 bases, with 14 bases spanning the gap. Germline V gene data show CDR1 as MDHEN and CDR2 as SYDVKM. This CDR3 has 13 residues.

Judged by abundance, this clonotype is medium-sized. Since the library was made to target alpha chains, this beta chain is a stray read and its abundance is not meaningful. The chain recombines TRBV10-3 with TRBJ2-2; TRBD1 aligns across 7 bases. The trim removed 6 bases at V and 2 bases at J, leaving 3 bases unmatched. There are 14 residues in the CDR3. The germline gives CDR1 ENHRY, CDR2 SYGVKD. CDR3 nucleotides: TGTGCCATCAGCCGGGACAGAAACACCGGGGAGCTGTTTTTT. Protein: CAISRDRNTGELFF.

This clonotype was counted only a few times. This beta chain is a stray sequence in a library constructed for alpha chains; its clone size is not meaningful. The V and J genes are TRBV5-5 and TRBJ2-7, with TRBD1 matching 8 bases. This CDR3 region has 16 residues. Trimming cost V 4 bases and J 3 bases; bases outside gene matches: 12. Germline V CDR1 and CDR2: SGHKS, YYEKEE (reference sequence). The CDR3 region has the DNA TGTGCCAGCAGCCCCGAATGGACAGGGTTTGGCTACGAGCAGTACGTC. The encoded protein is CASSPEWTGFGYEQYV.